The source of this TCR beta chain is a study of blood T cell repertoires in COVID-19. The V gene's germline CDR1 is SGHTA and CDR2 FQGNSA. Unmatched junction bases numbered 9, after V lost 1 base and J lost 3 bases. This CDR3 is 17 amino acids long. Generated by immunoSEQ multiplex PCR, the TCRdb table keeps only in-frame clones and is missing some. The table records about 260,000 clones, around nine tenths of them present only once. The source of this sequence is a woman in her thirties or forties who had been exposed to COVID-19. This sequence joins TRBV7-2 and TRBJ1-5, with 7 positions matching TRBD1. Sequenced input: PBMCs or T cells enriched from blood (not recorded which). In nucleotides, the CDR3 is TGTGCCAGCAGCTTAGGGTCAGGGGGGCCCTTCAATCAGCCCCAGCATTTT. Protein product: CASSLGSGGPFNQPQHF. The full variable domain, completed using reference TRBV7-2 and TRBJ1-5, is GAGVSQSPSNKVTEKGKDVELRCDPISGHTALYWYRQSLGQGLEFLIYFQGNSAPDKSGLPSDRFSAERTGGSVSTLTIQRTQQEDSAVYLCASSLGSGGPFNQPQHFGDGTRLSIL.